One and the same sample provided the 18 T cell receptor beta chains below, sequenced in a study of molecular identifiers for immune sequencing clone quantification (dated by TCRdb to the late 2010s). The library relied on PCR. The instrument was a NextSeq 500. The raw public data were reprocessed by TCRdb itself: fastp quality trimming at Q25, MiXCR clonotype calling, in-frame beta chains only. Rows with one shared CDR3 protein collapse into an entry with the most common genes and DNA. The sample contains a few hundred thousand distinct CDR3 sequences, roughly 24% of them found a single time. The ten largest clones capture roughly 0.7% of the sample. Material for sequencing was naive CD8+ T cells from blood, with Jurkat cell RNA spiked in. According to the study, the label for this sample's cell subset or site signals: FACS-sorted CD8+CD4-CCR7+CD45RA+ naive T cells. The source is a human donor in good health. Some libraries in this study had Jurkat cell RNA spiked in.

This clonotype was seen only a few times. The chain combines TRBV5-1 with TRBJ1-1, with D maybe TRBD1 (5 bases). The V and J ends lost 6 bases and 1 base respectively, with 10 bases between them. Germline V CDR1 and CDR2: SGHRS, YFSETQ. This CDR3 contains 13 residues. CDR3 loop: CASKGTGNTEAFF. In DNA form, the CDR3 reads TGCGCCAGCAAGGGGACGGGGAACACTGAAGCTTTCTTT.

In DNA form, the CDR3 reads TGCGCCAGCAGCCAAGATCGGGCCTTATACGAGCAGTACTTC. This gives the protein CASSQDRALYEQYF. This chain links TRBV4-3 with TRBJ2-7, with unresolved D. The V end lost 0 bases, the J end lost 4 bases, and 10 bases lay between the germline ends. The CDR3 consists of 14 residues. Germline CDR1 LGHNA, CDR2 YSLEER.

A few counts support this clonotype. The V gene is TRBV7-2, the J gene TRBJ2-5; 9 nucleotides align to TRBD1. The CDR3 is 16 residues long. CDR1 and CDR2 from the germline V gene are SGHTA and FQGNSA. V trimming: 3 bases; J trimming: 1 base; junction bases outside the gene matches: 6. CDR3 in DNA: TGTGCCAGCAGCTTCACGACAGGGGGTCTCCAAGAGACCCAGTACTTC. This gives the protein CASSFTTGGLQETQYF.

This clonotype was counted a few times. The rearrangement links TRBV6-5 to TRBJ2-3, with TRBD2 identical over 14 bases. There are 18 residues in the CDR3. J lost 4 bases, V lost 5 bases, and 11 bases had no gene match. Germline CDR1 reads MNHEY; CDR2 reads SVGAGI. Written as DNA, the CDR3 is TGTGCCAGCAGTCTCCATCAGCCGGGACTAGCGGGAGCAGATACGCAGTATTTT. Amino acid sequence: CASSLHQPGLAGADTQYF.

This rearrangement joins TRBV4-3 to TRBJ2-6; 7 nucleotides agree with TRBD2. The V and J ends lost 3 bases and 0 bases, in that order; junction bases with no gene match: 14. Germline V gene lookup returns CDR1 LGHNA and CDR2 YSLEER. CDR3 length: 20 residues. DNA for the CDR3: TGCGCCAGCAGCCACCCAAAGGGAGGGTCCGAAACCTCTGGGGCCAACGTCCTGACTTTC. Its protein is CASSHPKGGSETSGANVLTF.

The rearrangement uses TRBV27 and TRBJ2-7; 9 nucleotides align to TRBD1. Per the germline V gene, CDR1 is MNHEY and CDR2 is SMNVEV (reference sequence). The junction had 6 bases not matched to a gene; V was cut back by 4 bases and J by 2 bases. The CDR3 length is 15 residues. The CDR3 sequence: CASSYRTGDPYEQYF. The CDR3 DNA reads TGTGCCAGCAGTTACCGGACAGGGGACCCCTACGAGCAGTACTTC.

A remark on this clonotype: A read error may explain this, as a much larger clone is one base away. The rearrangement uses TRBV5-1 and TRBJ1-1; D is perhaps TRBD1 (5 bases). The CDR3 has 14 amino acids. CDR1 and CDR2 (germline): SGHRS, YFSETQ. CDR3 amino acids: CASSLGGVSTEALF. The CDR3, as DNA: TGCGCCAGCAGCTTGGGAGGGGTTAGCACTGAAGCTCTCTTT.

V usage is TRBV29-1 and J usage is TRBJ1-1; no clear D gene. In germline, CDR1 is SQVTM, CDR2 ANQGSEA. The CDR3 has 13 amino acids. V was cut by 4 bases and J by 4 bases, with 13 bases left in between. In DNA, the CDR3 is TGCAGCGTTGGGCACGGAATGAGCACTGAAGCTTTCTTT. Its translation: CSVGHGMSTEAFF.

This clonotype turned up a few times. The J gene is TRBJ2-1, the V gene TRBV11-3; possibly TRBD1 for D (6 bases). CDR1 is SGHNT and CDR2 is YENEEA in the germline V gene. The CDR3 covers 16 residues. Trimming removed 3 bases at V and 0 bases at J, with 12 bases between. The CDR3: CASSLSDRFSYNEQFF. The CDR3 DNA sequence: TGTGCCAGCAGCTTGAGTGACAGGTTCTCCTACAATGAGCAGTTCTTC.

This rearrangement joins TRBV6-5 to TRBJ2-1, with 7 nucleotides matching TRBD1. CDR1 and CDR2 from the germline V gene are MNHEY and SVGAGI. Trimming removed 4 bases from V and 3 bases from J; junction bases left unmatched: 18. This CDR3 is built from 19 residues. Written as DNA, the CDR3 is TGTGCCAGCAGTTCAACCGGCAGTTCTAACAGGGGAGACTACAATGAGCAGTTCTTC. Amino acids: CASSSTGSSNRGDYNEQFF.

This chain connects TRBV3-2 to TRBJ2-2; the table assigns TRBD1, which was not confirmed against the DNA. TRBV3-2 is a pseudogene. The CDR3 spans 15 residues. CDR3 coding DNA: TGTGCCAGCAGCCTACGTGGGGGGGCTACCGGGGAGCTGTTTTTT. This codes for CASSLRGGATGELFF.

The CDR3 DNA reads as TGTGCCAGCAGCTTGACTACTACTGGCACAGATACGCAGTATTTT. This sequence encodes CASSLTTTGTDTQYF. This chain uses TRBV12-3 or TRBV12-4 with TRBJ2-3; D may be TRBD2 (5 bases). V lost 6 bases, J lost 1 base, and 14 bases lay in between. The CDR3 has 15 residues.

The chain employs TRBV7-9 and TRBJ2-4, with D possibly called TRBD1 or TRBD2 (5 bases each). The CDR3 totals 14 residues. CDR1 is SEHNR, CDR2 FQNEAQ, per germline (reference sequence). V dropped 1 base and J dropped 9 bases, with 13 bases sitting between them. This CDR3 reads CASSLGEGRGIQYF. CDR3 coding DNA: TGTGCCAGCAGCTTAGGTGAGGGGAGAGGCATTCAGTACTTC.

This clonotype was counted a few times. The chain employs TRBV7-2 and TRBJ2-3; TRBD2 matches at 7 bases. The CDR3 has 16 amino acids. CDR1 and CDR2 from the germline V gene are SGHTA and FQGNSA. Trimming took 5 bases from V and 3 from J; bases not matched to a gene: 11. The CDR3 protein is CASSRPVAGDTDTQYF. The CDR3 bases are TGTGCCAGCAGCCGCCCCGTCGCGGGAGATACAGATACGCAGTATTTT.

This clonotype has a count of ten or more. The CDR3 region is CASAVTGTSYEQYF. The CDR3 region has the DNA TGTGCCAGCGCCGTTACGGGGACCTCCTACGAGCAGTACTTC. This chain links TRBV9 with TRBJ2-7; D possibly matches TRBD1 or TRBD2 (5 bases each). V dropped 7 bases and J dropped 0 bases, with 14 bases sitting between them. Germline-derived CDR1 and CDR2 are SGDLS and YYNGEE. The CDR3 contains 14 residues.

This clonotype was counted at least ten times. The rearrangement links TRBV6-5 to TRBJ2-7, with D unresolved. The germline gives CDR1 MNHEY, CDR2 SVGAGI. The V and J ends lost 0 bases and 3 bases respectively, with 9 bases between them. The length of the CDR3 is 14 residues. CDR3 loop: CASSYSGQFYEQYF. The CDR3 DNA reads as TGTGCCAGCAGTTACTCCGGGCAGTTCTACGAGCAGTACTTC.

This clonotype was seen a handful of times. In DNA, the CDR3 is TGTGCCAGTAGTATCAAGGGGGGGGCAGGCCTGACTCACACAGATACGCAGTATTTT. It is translated as CASSIKGGAGLTHTDTQYF. J is TRBJ2-3 and V is TRBV19; D may be TRBD2 (7 bases). Trimming removed 3 bases from V and 2 bases from J, with 24 bases in between. Germline V CDR1 and CDR2: LNHDA, SQIVND (reference sequence). The CDR3 totals 19 residues. Using reference TRBV19 and TRBJ2-3 for the parts outside the CDR3, the full variable domain is DGGITQSPKYLFRKEGQNVTLSCEQNLNHDAMYWYRQDPGQGLRLIYYSQIVNDFQKGDIAEGYSVSREKKESFPLTVTSAQKNPTAFYLCASSIKGGAGLTHTDTQYFGPGTRLTVL.

Of note for this clonotype: This CDR3 is missing its conserved last phenylalanine or tryptophan, likely due to a read error. The rearrangement uses TRBV18 and TRBJ2-7; 9 bases match TRBD1. The V gene end was trimmed by 5 bases and the J gene end by 7 bases; junction bases not matched to a gene: 6. This CDR3 region has 13 residues. The germline V gene has CDR1 KGHSH and CDR2 LQKENI. The CDR3 loop reads CASSADRGGEQYS. CDR3 nucleotides: TGTGCCAGCTCAGCGGACAGGGGAGGAGAGCAGTACTCC.